Only one count was recorded for the clone carrying this T cell receptor (beta chain). This sample is part of a study of blood T cells in healthy people across ages. Total RNA extracted from each sample amounted to at least 6 micrograms. Together with a sample-barcoded 5' primer, a J-beta primer mix was included in a second PCR lasting about 7 to 11 cycles. One entry per CDR3 protein, called by TCRdb with MiXCR from the 5' RACE reads. The sample records some 1.4 million distinct CDR3 sequences, approximately 38% being singletons. The junction had 10 bases not matched to a gene; V was cut back by 4 bases and J by 8 bases. CDR3 length: 15 residues. Germline CDR1 SGHDT, CDR2 YYEEEE.

Material for sequencing was blood. The receptor comes from a woman younger than 30 in good health. J is TRBJ2-1 and V is TRBV5-6, with 9 bases that match TRBD2. The CDR3: CASSLRLAARDEQFF. CDR3 nucleotide sequence: TGTGCCAGCAGCCTCAGACTAGCGGCTAGGGATGAGCAGTTCTTC.